Below, 23 T cell receptor beta chains from the same sample are listed, as sequenced in a study of T cell responses to AZD1222 COVID-19 vaccine. The assay was immunoSEQ multiplex PCR, and TCRdb's table has in-frame clones only and misses some. The table shows over 110,000 clones, with over 75% occurring only once. The sequences come from peripheral blood, collected on day 0 of AZD1222 vaccination. The receptors were gathered from an adult in good health.

This sequence joins TRBV2 and TRBJ2-3; D is unresolved. The CDR3 sequence is 13 residues long. Germline V CDR1 and CDR2: SNHLY, FYNNEI. V was cut by 8 bases and J by 5 bases, with 14 bases left in between. In DNA, the CDR3 is TGTGCCAGCGGGCGGCAGGAGTTAGATACGCAGTATTTT. This translates into CASGRQELDTQYF.

The V gene is TRBV28, the J gene TRBJ1-1, with TRBD1 matching 9 bases. J was trimmed by 3 bases and V by 8 bases; bases with no gene match: 10. The CDR3 spans 15 residues. The germline CDR1 and CDR2 sequences are MDHEN and SYDVKM. The DNA of the CDR3 is TGTGCCAGCGGAGCCGGGACAGGGTTATACACTGAAGCTTTCTTT. It translates to CASGAGTGLYTEAFF.

The J gene is TRBJ2-1, the V gene TRBV15, with a weak D call TRBD2 (5 bases). Germline V gene lookup returns CDR1 LNHNV and CDR2 YYDKDF (reference sequence). V dropped 0 bases and J dropped 8 bases, with 17 bases sitting between them. CDR3 length: 16 residues. The CDR3 DNA reads TGTGCCACCAGCAGAGATATCGGGGATACCCTCCATGAGCAGTTCTTC. It encodes CATSRDIGDTLHEQFF.

This sequence joins TRBV6-5 and TRBJ1-2; 7 positions match TRBD1. The CDR3 has 13 amino acids. V trimming: 7 bases; J trimming: 5 bases; junction bases outside the gene matches: 7. The germline CDR1 and CDR2 sequences are MNHEY and SVGAGI. The CDR3 here is CASTSGQFYGYTF. DNA of the CDR3: TGTGCCAGCACCTCGGGACAGTTTTATGGCTACACCTTC.

This rearrangement joins TRBV19 to TRBJ1-2; 11 positions agree with TRBD1. J gave up 7 bases and V 6 bases, and 10 bases lay outside the gene matches. The CDR3 extends over 15 amino acids. CDR1 is LNHDA, CDR2 SQIVND, per germline (reference sequence). The CDR3 reads CASRVNRDRGFGYTF. The CDR3 DNA sequence: TGTGCCAGTAGAGTAAACCGGGACAGGGGGTTTGGCTACACCTTC.

V usage is TRBV28 and J usage is TRBJ1-3; no clear D gene. The V gene's germline CDR1 is MDHEN and CDR2 SYDVKM. Trimming removed 3 bases at V and 2 bases at J, with 11 bases between. The CDR3 has 15 residues. This CDR3 is CASSLAGEAGNTIYF. The CDR3 region has the DNA TGTGCCAGCAGTTTGGCCGGGGAGGCTGGAAACACCATATATTTT.

The J gene is TRBJ2-3, the V gene TRBV11-2; D may be TRBD1 or TRBD2 (6 bases each). Germline V gene data show CDR1 as SGHAT and CDR2 as FQNNGV. The ends were cut back, 2 bases at V and 4 bases at J, with 19 bases in the middle. The CDR3 consists of 17 residues. DNA for the CDR3: TGTGCCAGCAGCTTACGCGCGGTGGGGAGGACAGCAGATACGCAGTATTTT. It codes for CASSLRAVGRTADTQYF.

The rearrangement uses TRBV6-5 and TRBJ2-1; 8 positions agree with TRBD2. Germline V lookup: CDR1 MNHEY, CDR2 SVGAGI. The CDR3 contains 15 residues. Losses at the gene ends were 11 bases for V and 4 bases for J; bases not matched to a gene: 13. CDR3 coding DNA: TGTGCCGCCCGACAAACGGGGGGGCGATACAATGAGCAGTTCTTC. Amino acid sequence: CAARQTGGRYNEQFF.

J is TRBJ2-5 and V is TRBV29-1; D unclear. V shed 7 bases and J shed 5 bases, with 17 bases lying between them. The CDR3 has 13 residues. The germline V gene has CDR1 SQVTM and CDR2 ANQGSEA. The CDR3 region is CSGGPAARETQYF. Written as DNA, the CDR3 is TGCAGCGGAGGACCCGCTGCCAGGGAGACCCAGTACTTC.

This rearrangement joins TRBV27 to TRBJ1-1; D uncertain. Trimming removed 3 bases from V and 5 bases from J, with 10 bases in between. CDR3 length: 13 residues. From germline, CDR1 is MNHEY and CDR2 SMNVEV (reference sequence). CDR3 amino acids: CASSFNPGTEAFF. CDR3 DNA: TGTGCCAGCAGTTTTAACCCTGGAACTGAAGCTTTCTTT.

In DNA, the CDR3 is TGTGCCACCAGCCCGGACTCGAACTATAATTCACCCCTCCACTTT. Translating gives CATSPDSNYNSPLHF. The J gene is TRBJ1-6, the V gene TRBV15; unclear D gene. The CDR3 has 15 amino acids. Germline values: CDR1 LNHNV, CDR2 YYDKDF (reference sequence). V was pared by 5 bases and J by 3 bases, with 11 bases between.

The V call is TRBV28, the J call TRBJ1-1; no reliable D call. The CDR3 has 13 residues. Germline values: CDR1 MDHEN, CDR2 SYDVKM. Between the trimmed V and J ends, which lost 3 bases and 11 bases, there was a span of 16 bases. CDR3 sequence: CASSLGSSGGAFF. The CDR3 nucleotides read TGTGCCAGCAGTTTGGGCTCTTCTGGCGGGGCTTTCTTT.

The chain uses TRBV11-2 and TRBJ2-7; D tentatively reads TRBD1 or TRBD2 (5 bases each). This CDR3 has 14 amino acids. Trimming left V 5 bases short and J 6 bases short, with 17 bases between. CDR1 is SGHAT, CDR2 FQNNGV, per germline. CDR3 nucleotide sequence: TGTGCCAGCAGCCACCGGGACCCGCGACCCGAGCAGTACTTC. Protein: CASSHRDPRPEQYF.

The CDR3 reads CATYTSVYNEQFF. CDR3 bases: TGTGCTACGTATACTAGCGTCTACAATGAGCAGTTCTTC. The chain links TRBV28 to TRBJ2-1; the match to TRBD2 covers 7 bases. CDR3 length: 13 amino acids. Germline V lookup: CDR1 MDHEN, CDR2 SYDVKM.

This chain uses TRBV7-6 with TRBJ2-7; D possibly corresponds to TRBD2 (6 bases). CDR3 length equals 18 residues. Germline CDR1 is SGHVS and CDR2 is FNYEAQ. Between the trimmed V and J ends, which lost 5 bases and 7 bases, there was a span of 30 bases. This chain's CDR3 is CASSPGGVGRRGVGEQYF. DNA of the CDR3: TGTGCCAGCAGCCCCGGAGGGGTAGGCCGGAGGGGAGTCGGGGAGCAGTACTTC.

The chain uses TRBV28 and TRBJ1-1; D ambiguous. The CDR3 is 16 amino acids. Trimming removed 3 bases at V and 1 base at J, with 15 bases between. The germline gives CDR1 MDHEN, CDR2 SYDVKM. For the CDR3, the DNA is TGTGCCAGCAGTTTTTATGTCTGGCGGGCGAACACTGAAGCTTTCTTT. It is translated as CASSFYVWRANTEAFF.

The V and J genes are TRBV12-3 or TRBV12-4 and TRBJ2-1; D remains unclear. The length of the CDR3 is 12 residues. V lost 1 base and J 7 bases, leaving 5 bases between the germline ends. CDR3 bases: TGTGCCAGCAGTTTAGTTGTAAATGAGCAGTTCTTC. It is translated as CASSLVVNEQFF.

V gene TRBV27 combines with J gene TRBJ2-3; either TRBD1 or TRBD2 may supply D (5 bases each). V gave up 2 bases and J gave up 7 bases, with 16 bases separating them. Germline CDR1 is MNHEY and CDR2 is SMNVEV (reference sequence). CDR3 length: 15 residues. The CDR3 reads CASSLRGPAEYTQYF. The CDR3 DNA sequence: TGTGCCAGCAGTTTACGGGGACCAGCGGAATATACGCAGTATTTT.

This clone was counted a single time. The genes are TRBV30 and TRBJ2-7; tentative D call: TRBD1 (6 bases). The CDR3 contains 15 residues. Germline assignment: CDR1 GTSNPN and CDR2 SVGIG (reference sequence). V was clipped by 0 bases and J by 2 bases, with 14 bases between them. The CDR3 nucleotides are TGTGCCTGGAGTGTAGGGACAAGGCCCACCTACGAGCAGTACTTC. This encodes CAWSVGTRPTYEQYF.

This clone showed up just a few times. The genes are TRBV12-3 or TRBV12-4 and TRBJ1-1; TRBD1 matches 12 bases. V shed 4 bases, J shed 11 bases, and the junction held 5 bases outside the gene matches. The CDR3 covers 13 residues. The CDR3 region has the DNA TGTGCCAGCAGTTATGGGACAGGGGGCCGGGCTTTCTTT. Protein product: CASSYGTGGRAFF.

This sequence joins TRBV6-5 and TRBJ2-7; D may be TRBD1 (6 bases). CDR1 and CDR2 (germline): MNHEY, SVGAGI. The CDR3 covers 14 residues. V lost 7 bases, J lost 1 base, and 14 bases lay in between. The CDR3 loop reads CASTRQEKSYEQYF. The DNA of the CDR3 is TGTGCCAGCACCCGACAGGAAAAGTCCTACGAGCAGTACTTC.

This rearrangement joins TRBV7-9 to TRBJ1-1; possible D gene TRBD1, 5 bases. Germline V lookup: CDR1 SEHNR, CDR2 FQNEAQ (reference sequence). CDR3 length: 15 amino acids. Trimming stripped 5 bases from V and 0 bases from J, with 13 bases between. DNA of the CDR3: TGTGCCAGCAGCGCAGGACACCAGATGAACACTGAAGCTTTCTTT. Amino acid sequence: CASSAGHQMNTEAFF.

The chain combines TRBV19 with TRBJ1-2, with 8 nucleotides matching TRBD1. Per the germline V gene, CDR1 is LNHDA and CDR2 is SQIVND (reference sequence). Losses at the gene ends were 5 bases for V and 5 bases for J; bases not matched to a gene: 10. The CDR3 sequence is 15 residues long. The CDR3 bases are TGTGCCAGTAGTCTGGTGACAGGGGTCCCGTATGGCTACACCTTC. Translating gives CASSLVTGVPYGYTF.